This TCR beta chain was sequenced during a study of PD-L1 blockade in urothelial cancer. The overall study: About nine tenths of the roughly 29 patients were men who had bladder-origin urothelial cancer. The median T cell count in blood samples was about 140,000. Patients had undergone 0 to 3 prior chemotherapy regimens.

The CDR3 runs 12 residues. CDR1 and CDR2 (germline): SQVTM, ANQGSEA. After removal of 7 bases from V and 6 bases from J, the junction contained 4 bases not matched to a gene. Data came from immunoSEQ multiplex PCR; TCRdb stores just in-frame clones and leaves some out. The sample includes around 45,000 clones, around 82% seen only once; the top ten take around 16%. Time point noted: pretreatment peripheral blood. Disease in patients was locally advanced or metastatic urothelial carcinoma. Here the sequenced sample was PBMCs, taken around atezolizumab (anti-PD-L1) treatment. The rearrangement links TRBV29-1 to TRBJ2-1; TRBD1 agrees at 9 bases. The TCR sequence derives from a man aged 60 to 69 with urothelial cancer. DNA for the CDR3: TGCAGCGACAGGGGGCTGACCAATGAGCAGTTCTTC. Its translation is CSDRGLTNEQFF.